This T cell receptor (beta chain) emerged from a study of shared clonotypes between healthy human individuals. Study-wide findings and caveats: Shared clonotypes: about 4.6% naive CD4, 3% to 3.5% naive CD8, about 2.5% memory CD4, under 0.45% memory CD8. The study sampled only blood, and tissue repertoires likely differ.

Losses at the gene ends were 0 bases for V and 3 bases for J; bases not matched to a gene: 2. The CDR3 is 16 amino acids. Germline values: CDR1 MRHNA, CDR2 SNTAGT. A remark on this clone: Its antigen remains unknown. The sample contains more than one DNA sequence encoding this CDR3.

Each replicate PCR on the sorted subsets used roughly 190 ng DNA (roughly 32,000 T cell genomes). Original handling: Filtering differed since immunoSEQ provided only junctions, with no quality scores. TCRdb keeps only in-frame clones here, not all; method: immunoSEQ multiplex PCR. V, J and clone size are taken as reported in that table, and D and trimming were inferred from the DNA itself. Here the sample spans some 2,000,000 clones, 90% to 96% being singletons. The TCR comes from a young man in good health. The chain links TRBV6-4 to TRBJ2-1; 10 bases match TRBD2. Sequencing used naive CD4+ T cells sorted from blood. Subset: CD45RA+ positively selected. CDR3 nucleotides: TGTGCCAGCAGTGACTCGGCTAGCGGGAGCTACAATGAGCAGTTCTTC. Its protein product is CASSDSASGSYNEQFF.